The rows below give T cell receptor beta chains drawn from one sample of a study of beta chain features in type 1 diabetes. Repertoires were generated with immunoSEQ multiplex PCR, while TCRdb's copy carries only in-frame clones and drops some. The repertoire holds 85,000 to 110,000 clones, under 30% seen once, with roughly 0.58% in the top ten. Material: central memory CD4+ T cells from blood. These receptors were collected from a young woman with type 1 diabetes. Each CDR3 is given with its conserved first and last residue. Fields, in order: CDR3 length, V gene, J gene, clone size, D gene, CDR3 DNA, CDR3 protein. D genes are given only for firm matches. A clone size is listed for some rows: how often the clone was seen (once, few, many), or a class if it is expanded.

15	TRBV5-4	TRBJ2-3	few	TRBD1	TGTGCCAGCAGCTCCGGGACAGGGAGAGCAGATACGCAGTATTTT	CASSSGTGRADTQYF
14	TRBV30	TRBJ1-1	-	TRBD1	TGTGCCTGGAGCCAAGACAGGGGGAACACTGAAGCTTTCTTT	CAWSQDRGNTEAFF
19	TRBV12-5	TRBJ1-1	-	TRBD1	TGTGCTAGTGGTTTGGTACGGACAGGGGCCCACAGGTTCGACACTGAAGCTTTCTTT	CASGLVRTGAHRFDTEAFF
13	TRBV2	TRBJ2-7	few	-	TGTGCCAGCAGCCGGGACATCGGGGCCGAGCAGTACTTC	CASSRDIGAEQYF
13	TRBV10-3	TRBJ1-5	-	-	TGTGCCACCCAGGGTGAGGGCAATCAGCCCCAGCATTTT	CATQGEGNQPQHF
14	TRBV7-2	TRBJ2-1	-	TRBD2	TGTGCCAGCAGCTTAGAGGGACTAGCGGTCCGAACGTTCTTC	CASSLEGLAVRTFF
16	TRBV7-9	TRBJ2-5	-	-	TGTGCCAGCAGCGCAGGAAGGAGGGGTCGACAAGAGACCCAGTACTTC	CASSAGRRGRQETQYF
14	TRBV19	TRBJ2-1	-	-	TGTGCCAGTAGTCTCTACTTATCCTACAATGAGCAGTTCTTC	CASSLYLSYNEQFF
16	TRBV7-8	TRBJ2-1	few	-	TGTGCCAGCAGCCCACAGTTGCTTCCTACCTACAATGAGCAGTTCTTC	CASSPQLLPTYNEQFF
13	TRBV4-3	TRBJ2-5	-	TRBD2	TGCGCCAGCAGCCAAGGGGGGGGAGAGACCCAGTACTTC	CASSQGGGETQYF
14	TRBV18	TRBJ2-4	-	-	TGTGCCAGCTCACCGGACAGAGCCAAAAACATTCAGTACTTC	CASSPDRAKNIQYF
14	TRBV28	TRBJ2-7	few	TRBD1	TGTGCCAGCAGAAGACAGGGACGCGGTATGGAGCAGTACTTC	CASRRQGRGMEQYF
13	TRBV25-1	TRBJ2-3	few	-	TGTGCCAGCAGGGCAGAACACCCAGATACGCAGTATTTT	CASRAEHPDTQYF
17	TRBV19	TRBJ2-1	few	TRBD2	TGTGCCAGTAGTATCTTGGGGCGGGGGAGCTCCTACAATGAGCAGTTCTTC	CASSILGRGSSYNEQFF
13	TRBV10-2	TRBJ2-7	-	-	TGCGCCAGCAGGGGCCTGAAGTCCTACGAGCAGTACTTC	CASRGLKSYEQYF
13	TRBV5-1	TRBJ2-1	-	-	TGCGCCAGCAGCTTGGCCAGGGGACATGAGCAGTTCTTC	CASSLARGHEQFF
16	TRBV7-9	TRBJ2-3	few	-	TGTGCCAGCAGCTCCGTTAGGGGAAAAGGGGGAGATACGCAGTATTTT	CASSSVRGKGGDTQYF
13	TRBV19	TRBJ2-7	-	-	TGTGCCAGTAAGGCACAGGGTAACTACGAGCAGTACTTC	CASKAQGNYEQYF
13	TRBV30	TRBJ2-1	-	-	TGTGCCTGGGGGGCAGGTACTTTGAATGAGCAGTTCTTC	CAWGAGTLNEQFF
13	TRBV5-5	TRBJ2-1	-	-	TGTGCCAGCAGCCCCGACACTTACAATGAGCAGTTCTTC	CASSPDTYNEQFF
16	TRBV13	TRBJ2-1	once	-	TGTGCCACCAAAAGGGGTGGACGGCACTCCTACAATGAGCAGTTCTTC	CATKRGGRHSYNEQFF
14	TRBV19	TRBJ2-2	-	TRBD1	TGTGCCAGTTGGAACAGGGGGAACACCGGGGAGCTGTTTTTT	CASWNRGNTGELFF
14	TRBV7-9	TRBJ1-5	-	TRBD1	TGTGCCAGCAGCTTAGGACAGGGAAATCAGCCCCAGCATTTT	CASSLGQGNQPQHF
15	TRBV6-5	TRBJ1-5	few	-	TGTGCCAGCATATCACAGCTATTTAGCAATCAGCCCCAGCATTTT	CASISQLFSNQPQHF
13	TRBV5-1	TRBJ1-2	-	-	TGCGCCAGCAGCTCACCCGAGGGCTATGGCTACACCTTC	CASSSPEGYGYTF
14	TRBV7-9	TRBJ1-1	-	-	TGTGCCAGCAGCAACAGTGCTTTCAACACTGAAGCTTTCTTT	CASSNSAFNTEAFF
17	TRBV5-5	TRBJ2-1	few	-	TGTGCCAGCAGCTCCCGCGGGCTCTTCAGCTCCTACAATGAGCAGTTCTTC	CASSSRGLFSSYNEQFF
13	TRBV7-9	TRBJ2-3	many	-	TGTGCCAGCAGCATTACTAGCACAGATACGCAGTATTTT	CASSITSTDTQYF
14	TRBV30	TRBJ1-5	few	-	TGTGCCTGGAGTAGAACCACTGAGAATCAGCCCCAGCATTTT	CAWSRTTENQPQHF
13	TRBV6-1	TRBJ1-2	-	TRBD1	TGTGCCAGCAGGACCGGGACAGATTATGGCTACACCTTC	CASRTGTDYGYTF
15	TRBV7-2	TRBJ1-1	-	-	TGTGCCAGCAGCTCCCACGGGGGGACGAACACTGAAGCTTTCTTT	CASSSHGGTNTEAFF
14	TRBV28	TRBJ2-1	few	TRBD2	TGTGCCAGCCTAGCGGGAGGGCCCTACAATGAGCAGTTCTTC	CASLAGGPYNEQFF
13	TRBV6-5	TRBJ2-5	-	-	TGTGCCAGCAGTTCCCCAGGGCGAGAGACCCAGTACTTC	CASSSPGRETQYF
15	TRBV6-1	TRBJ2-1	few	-	TGTGCCAGCAAAGTGGGGCAGGGTAGCTACAATGAGCAGTTCTTC	CASKVGQGSYNEQFF
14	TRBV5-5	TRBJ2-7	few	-	TGTGCCAGCGCCGCATCACACAGCTCCTACGAGCAGTACTTC	CASAASHSSYEQYF
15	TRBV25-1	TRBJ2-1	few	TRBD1	TGTGCCAGCAGTGAAACGCGGACAGGGAACAATGAGCAGTTCTTC	CASSETRTGNNEQFF
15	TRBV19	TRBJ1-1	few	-	TGTGCCAGTAGGTGGGCTCTCACTTCGATCACTGAAGCTTTCTTT	CASRWALTSITEAFF
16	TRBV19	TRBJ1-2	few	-	TGTGCCAGTAGCCGTGGGGAGGGGAGAATAAACTATGGCTACACCTTC	CASSRGEGRINYGYTF
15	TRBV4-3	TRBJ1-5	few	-	TGCGCCAGCAGCCGGGGCCCGACGGTCGGTCAGCCCCAGCATTTT	CASSRGPTVGQPQHF
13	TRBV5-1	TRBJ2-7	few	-	TGCGCCAGCAGTGGAGGAGAGGGCTACGAGCAGTACTTC	CASSGGEGYEQYF
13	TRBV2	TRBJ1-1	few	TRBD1	TGTGCCAGCAGCGCCCTCGGGACAGGTCGAGCTTTCTTT	CASSALGTGRAFF
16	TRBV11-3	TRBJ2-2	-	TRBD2	TGTGCCAGCAGCTTTGCTAGCGGGAAAGCCACCGGGGAGCTGTTTTTT	CASSFASGKATGELFF
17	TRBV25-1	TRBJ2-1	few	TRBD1	TGTGCCAGCAGTGAAACGAGGGGGACAGGGTCCTACAATGAGCAGTTCTTC	CASSETRGTGSYNEQFF
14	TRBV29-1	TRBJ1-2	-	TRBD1	TGCAGCGTTGCGTCCTCGACAGGGGGCTATGGCTACACCTTC	CSVASSTGGYGYTF
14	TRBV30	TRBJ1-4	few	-	TGTGCCTGGGTCGGGGGAGCAACTAATGAAAAACTGTTTTTT	CAWVGGATNEKLFF
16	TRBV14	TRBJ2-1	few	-	TGTGCCAGCAGCCAAGAAGAGGTGGGTACCTACAATGAGCAGTTCTTC	CASSQEEVGTYNEQFF
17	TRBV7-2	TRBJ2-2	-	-	TGTGCCAGCAGCTTAGGATACCTACAGGGCTCCACCGGGGAGCTGTTTTTT	CASSLGYLQGSTGELFF
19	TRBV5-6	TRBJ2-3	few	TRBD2	TGTGCCAGCAGCTCTTTAGGTCTAGCGGGAGGGCTAGGCACAGATACGCAGTATTTT	CASSSLGLAGGLGTDTQYF